These 27 T cell receptor beta chains share one sample of origin, sequenced in a study of T-cell reconstitution after alpha-beta-depleted transplantation in children. Construction of the TCRbeta library involved unique molecular identifiers. MiXCR was run by TCRdb on the PCR reads, yielding one entry per CDR3 protein. The data contain over 400,000 distinct CDR3 sequences, roughly two fifths of them singletons. The source material was PBMCs, sampled before TCRalphabeta/CD19-depleted stem cell transplant. The receptors come from a girl aged 2 to 10 with aplastic anemia, due to receive a stem cell transplant.

DNA of the CDR3: TGTGCCAGCAGTTCATCGCCGACCTCTCCCCTGCAAGAGACCCAGTACTTC. As protein: CASSSSPTSPLQETQYF. The chain uses TRBV28 and TRBJ2-5; D remains unclear. The V end lost 4 bases, the J end lost 2 bases, and 20 bases lay between the germline ends. The CDR3 contains 17 residues. CDR1 and CDR2 (germline): MDHEN, SYDVKM.

This chain joins TRBV12-3 or TRBV12-4 and TRBJ2-2; D remains unclear. Trimming shortened V by 3 bases and J by 4 bases, and 12 bases separated the two germline ends. The CDR3 is made up of 15 amino acids. The CDR3 loop reads CASSFRASGTGELFF. DNA of the CDR3: TGTGCCAGCAGTTTCCGGGCCTCGGGCACCGGGGAGCTGTTTTTT.

J is TRBJ2-7 and V is TRBV4-1, with D hard to call. V was clipped by 0 bases and J by 0 bases, with 9 bases between them. The CDR3 has 15 amino acids. CDR1 is MGHRA, CDR2 YSYEKL, per germline. The chain's CDR3 is CASSQDYGGSYEQYF. DNA of the CDR3: TGCGCCAGCAGCCAAGATTACGGCGGCTCCTACGAGCAGTACTTC.

The chain couples TRBV20-1 to TRBJ2-3; tentative D call: TRBD1 (5 bases). The CDR3 runs 14 residues. CDR1 DFQATT and CDR2 SNEGSKA come from the germline V gene (reference sequence). V lost 4 bases, J lost 6 bases, and 17 bases lay in between. CDR3 sequence (DNA): TGCAGTGCTAAATCTAGGCCGAAGGGGGATACGCAGTATTTT. Amino acids: CSAKSRPKGDTQYF.

This clonotype has only a few counts. The chain has TRBV20-1 and TRBJ2-1, with D tentatively TRBD1 or TRBD2 (5 bases each). Per germline, CDR1 DFQATT and CDR2 SNEGSKA (reference sequence). The germline V and J ends were trimmed by 1 base and 5 bases, with 12 bases remaining between them. The CDR3 loop spans 14 amino acids. CDR3 sequence reads: CSARGVRGDNEQFF. CDR3 sequence (DNA): TGCAGTGCTAGAGGAGTAAGGGGAGACAATGAGCAGTTCTTC.

Only a few counts were recorded for this clonotype. The chain couples TRBV20-1 to TRBJ1-4, with D unresolved. Germline lookup yields CDR1 DFQATT and CDR2 SNEGSKA (reference sequence). The ends were cut back, 2 bases at V and 1 base at J, with 14 bases in the middle. CDR3 length: 16 residues. CDR3 sequence: CSARNSPARTNEKLFF. CDR3 bases: TGCAGTGCTAGAAACTCCCCAGCGAGAACTAATGAAAAACTGTTTTTT.

This clonotype was detected only a few times. The chain combines TRBV30 with TRBJ2-3; a possible D gene is TRBD2 (6 bases). The germline V and J ends were trimmed by 5 bases and 6 bases, with 15 bases remaining between them. CDR3 length: 13 residues. The V gene's germline CDR1 is GTSNPN and CDR2 SVGIG (reference sequence). CDR3 bases: TGTGCCTGGGGGGGGAATTTAGTGGATACGCAGTATTTT. Translating gives CAWGGNLVDTQYF.

This clonotype showed up just a few times. DNA of the CDR3: TGTGCCAGCAGCCAAGTAGCAACAGATACGCAGTATTTT. Translated: CASSQVATDTQYF. The chain uses TRBV14 and TRBJ2-3; D unclear. Per the germline V gene, CDR1 is SGHDN and CDR2 is FVKESK. This CDR3 is built from 13 residues. Trimming pared 1 base from V and 3 bases from J, leaving 5 bases between.

This clonotype was seen at least ten times. The chain is built from TRBV11-3 and TRBJ2-2; 8 bases are a match to TRBD1. V lost 3 bases to trimming and J lost 5 bases; unmatched junction nucleotides: 5. The germline gives CDR1 SGHNT, CDR2 YENEEA. The CDR3 covers 15 residues. The chain's CDR3 is CASSLRTGSTGELFF. The CDR3 DNA is TGTGCCAGCAGCTTGAGGACAGGGAGTACCGGGGAGCTGTTTTTT.

This clonotype was found a few times. This chain uses TRBV5-1 with TRBJ2-7, with D perhaps TRBD2 (5 bases). From germline, CDR1 is SGHRS and CDR2 YFSETQ. V was shortened by 7 bases and J by 2 bases, with 22 bases between the two germline ends. The CDR3 is made up of 16 amino acids. CDR3 sequence: CASQAYGWSGTYEQYF. In DNA form, the CDR3 reads TGCGCCAGCCAAGCTTATGGGTGGTCGGGGACCTACGAGCAGTACTTC.

This clonotype has a count of ten or more. The chain couples TRBV20-1 to TRBJ2-6; 8 positions agree with TRBD2. Trimming cost V 6 bases and J 2 bases; bases outside gene matches: 15. Germline V gives CDR1 DFQATT, CDR2 SNEGSKA (reference sequence). There are 18 residues in the CDR3. CDR3 in DNA: TGCAGTGCCCCTGCCGGGGGGGGCCGTCTTACTGGGGCCAACGTCCTGACTTTC. It encodes CSAPAGGGRLTGANVLTF.

The chain recombines TRBV7-9 with TRBJ2-3, with unresolved D. The length of the CDR3 is 13 residues. The germline V gene has CDR1 SEHNR and CDR2 FQNEAQ (reference sequence). V was shortened by 8 bases and J by 1 base, with 10 bases between the two germline ends. DNA for the CDR3: TGTGCCAGCGGCCCAGCCGGCACAGATACGCAGTATTTT. Protein: CASGPAGTDTQYF.

In its sample, this clonotype was seen a few times. The V and J genes are TRBV12-3 or TRBV12-4 and TRBJ2-7; D may match TRBD1 or TRBD2 (5 bases each). The CDR3 has 17 residues. Trimming removed 5 bases from V and 3 bases from J, with 23 bases in between. In DNA, the CDR3 is TGTGCCAGCAGTCCCGAACCGGGACCAAGGGGCCTCTACGAGCAGTACTTC. This codes for CASSPEPGPRGLYEQYF.

This clonotype has a count of ten or more. V gene TRBV9 combines with J gene TRBJ2-1; 11 positions match TRBD2. The germline gives CDR1 SGDLS, CDR2 YYNGEE. This CDR3 region has 17 residues. Germline trimming cut 4 bases from V and 7 bases from J; bases unmatched to any gene: 13. The CDR3 protein is CASSLRRVAGGCNEQFF. The CDR3, as DNA: TGTGCCAGCAGCCTACGGCGGGTAGCGGGAGGGTGTAATGAGCAGTTCTTC.

The chain joins TRBV12-3 or TRBV12-4 to TRBJ1-2; perhaps TRBD1 as D (5 bases). The CDR3 totals 16 residues. V was shortened by 6 bases and J by 7 bases, with 24 bases between the two germline ends. The CDR3 coding sequence is TGTGCCAGCAGACCCTTGACGGGGCAGGGAAGGAGTGGCTACACCTTC. Amino acids: CASRPLTGQGRSGYTF.

The chain is built from TRBV27 and TRBJ2-5, with 7 positions matching TRBD1. The trim removed 2 bases at V and 5 bases at J, leaving 5 bases unmatched. The CDR3 is 14 residues long. The germline V gene has CDR1 MNHEY and CDR2 SMNVEV (reference sequence). This chain's CDR3 is CASSLQGVGETQYF. CDR3 bases: TGTGCCAGCAGTTTACAGGGGGTCGGCGAGACCCAGTACTTC.

The gene calls are TRBV5-1 and TRBJ2-5; 7 bases fit TRBD1. The CDR3 contains 15 residues. The ends lost 4 bases at V and 2 bases at J; junction bases unmatched: 8. Germline V gene data show CDR1 as SGHRS and CDR2 as YFSETQ. In nucleotides, the CDR3 is TGCGCCAGCAGCGGCCGGACAGGCCCACAAGAGACCCAGTACTTC. This sequence encodes CASSGRTGPQETQYF.

This clonotype was picked up one time. This CDR3 reads CASMRTSMNTEAFF. The CDR3 coding sequence is TGCGCCAGCATGAGGACATCGATGAACACTGAAGCTTTCTTT. The chain combines TRBV5-1 with TRBJ1-1; a weak D match, TRBD1 (5 bases). The ends were cut back, 6 bases at V and 0 bases at J, with 12 bases in the middle. CDR3 length: 14 residues. Germline CDR1 is SGHRS and CDR2 is YFSETQ.

The CDR3 nucleotides are TGTGCCAGCAGTTACGCTGTTACAGATACGCAGTATTTT. It specifies CASSYAVTDTQYF. The chain combines TRBV6-2 or TRBV6-3 with TRBJ2-3; D ambiguous. The V and J ends lost 2 bases and 3 bases respectively, with 6 bases between them. Per the germline V gene, CDR1 is MNHEY and CDR2 is SVGEGT. This CDR3 is 13 amino acids long.

This clonotype was counted a few times. The chain is built from TRBV20-1 and TRBJ2-1; a weak D match, TRBD1 (5 bases). The CDR3 contains 15 residues. The germline V and J ends were trimmed by 5 bases and 4 bases, with 18 bases remaining between them. The germline V gene encodes CDR1 DFQATT and CDR2 SNEGSKA (reference sequence). The CDR3, as DNA: TGCAGTGCTGGACCTTGGGGCGGTGATTACAATGAGCAGTTCTTC. This codes for CSAGPWGGDYNEQFF.

The chain recombines TRBV6-2 or TRBV6-3 with TRBJ2-7; 7 nucleotides align to TRBD2. Looked up from germline, CDR1 is MNHEY and CDR2 is SVGEGT. This CDR3 contains 12 residues. V lost 6 bases to trimming and J lost 4 bases; unmatched junction nucleotides: 3. Here the CDR3 reads CASRGTTYEQYF. The CDR3 DNA is TGTGCCAGCAGGGGGACTACATACGAGCAGTACTTC.

This clonotype was picked up a small number of times. The chain couples TRBV12-2 to TRBJ2-7; TRBD2, the table's D call, lacks a check against the DNA. TRBV12-2 is designated a pseudogene. The length of the CDR3 is 19 residues. The CDR3 here is CASRLARASGGVSSYEQYF. CDR3 nucleotide sequence: TGTGCAAGTCGCTTAGCGAGGGCTAGCGGGGGGGTTAGCTCCTACGAGCAGTACTTC.

V gene TRBV28 combines with J gene TRBJ2-1; 9 nucleotides agree with TRBD2. The CDR3 runs to 14 residues. Germline V lookup: CDR1 MDHEN, CDR2 SYDVKM. Unmatched junction bases numbered 6, after V lost 7 bases and J lost 5 bases. The CDR3 is CASTLSGRDNEQFF. For the CDR3, the DNA is TGTGCCAGCACTCTTAGCGGGAGAGACAATGAGCAGTTCTTC.

A remark on this clonotype: One base away lies a much larger clone, so this may be a sequencing read error. V gene TRBV6-1 combines with J gene TRBJ1-5, with TRBD1 as a possible D gene (6 bases). The germline CDR1 and CDR2 sequences are MNHNS and SASEGT. Trimming cost V 5 bases and J 0 bases, with 8 bases left between them. The CDR3 loop spans 14 amino acids. The CDR3 DNA reads TGTGCCAGCAGTCAGGGGTATAGCAATCAGCCCCAGCATTTT. It yields the protein CASSQGYSNQPQHF.

The CDR3: CSASGPDSPNTGELFF. DNA of the CDR3: TGCAGTGCTAGCGGACCGGACAGCCCCAACACCGGGGAGCTGTTTTTT. This chain uses TRBV20-1 with TRBJ2-2; TRBD1 might be the D (6 bases). Deletions cut 3 bases from V and 2 bases from J, with 16 bases between. Germline CDR1 is DFQATT and CDR2 is SNEGSKA (reference sequence). The CDR3 is 16 residues long.

At least ten counts were recorded for this clonotype. The V call is TRBV9, the J call TRBJ2-1; a weak D match, TRBD2 (6 bases). The CDR3 consists of 16 residues. Trimming took 3 bases from V and 1 from J, leaving 14 bases between them. Germline CDR1 is SGDLS and CDR2 is YYNGEE. This chain's CDR3 is CASSAPPGGSYNEQFF. As DNA, the CDR3 is TGTGCCAGCAGCGCCCCCCCCGGGGGATCCTACAATGAGCAGTTCTTC.

The chain's CDR3 is CSARGGITSTDTQYF. CDR3 sequence (DNA): TGCAGTGCTCGTGGTGGGATCACTAGCACAGATACGCAGTATTTT. The chain uses TRBV20-1 and TRBJ2-3; D remains ambiguous. This CDR3 contains 15 residues. Germline assignment: CDR1 DFQATT and CDR2 SNEGSKA (reference sequence). The V end lost 5 bases, the J end lost 0 bases, and 15 bases lay between the germline ends.